The 11 T cell receptor beta chains presented below share a single source sample, sequenced in a study of a mutant IDH1 vaccine in newly diagnosed glioma. These receptors' targets are unknown. Specified time point: week 5, during vaccination. Every vaccination contained 300 ug of the mutant IDH1 20-mer peptide and was paired with topical imiquimod. Clones were read by immunoSEQ multiplex PCR, and TCRdb kept only the in-frame ones, dropping some. The table has some 42,000 clones, 70% to 90% seen once; the top ten hold around 1.7%. Sequencing used PBMCs, obtained from a glioma patient whose treatment included an IDH1 peptide vaccine. The receptors derive from a man aged 40-49 years with glioma.

The chain joins TRBV11-3 to TRBJ2-1, with D hard to call. This CDR3 region has 12 residues. The ends were cut back, 3 bases at V and 10 bases at J, with 10 bases in the middle. Germline V gene sequence: CDR1 SGHNT, CDR2 YENEEA. Written as DNA, the CDR3 is TGTGCCAGCAGCTTTCTAGGAGTGGAGCAGTTCTTC. It is translated as CASSFLGVEQFF.

The CDR3 reads CASSPPATNYEQYF. CDR3 nucleotide sequence: TGTGCCAGCTCACCACCGGCCACTAACTACGAGCAGTACTTC. This chain uses TRBV18 with TRBJ2-7; D is unresolved. This CDR3 has 14 residues. V lost 0 bases to trimming and J lost 3 bases, with 9 bases between them. The V gene's germline CDR1 is KGHSH and CDR2 LQKENI.

DNA of the CDR3: TGTGCCAGCAGCCTGGGAGGGAGGGGGGCCTACGAGCAGTACTTC. Its translation: CASSLGGRGAYEQYF. The J gene is TRBJ2-7, the V gene TRBV5-6; a possible D gene is TRBD2 (7 bases). Trimming removed 4 bases at V and 2 bases at J, with 16 bases between. Germline CDR1 reads SGHDT; CDR2 reads YYEEEE. The CDR3 consists of 15 residues.

The chain couples TRBV29-1 to TRBJ2-1; TRBD1 matches 8 bases. CDR1 and CDR2 (germline): SQVTM, ANQGSEA. The CDR3 has 15 residues. V lost 7 bases to trimming and J lost 2 bases; unmatched junction nucleotides: 10. CDR3 region: CSARGQGGTYNEQFF. The CDR3 nucleotides read TGCAGCGCCCGAGGACAGGGTGGGACCTACAATGAGCAGTTCTTC.

The rearrangement links TRBV5-8 to TRBJ2-1, with D perhaps matching TRBD1 or TRBD2 (5 bases each). The CDR3 is made up of 15 amino acids. Germline values: CDR1 SGHTS, CDR2 YDEGEE. Trimming left V 0 bases short and J 7 bases short, with 14 bases between. The CDR3 sequence: CASSLGGWIQNEQFF. In nucleotides, the CDR3 is TGTGCCAGCAGCTTGGGGGGGTGGATACAGAATGAGCAGTTCTTC.

This clone appeared a single time. The chain has TRBV7-9 and TRBJ2-7; D is unresolved. V lost 1 base and J 6 bases, leaving 13 bases between the germline ends. Germline CDR1 is SEHNR and CDR2 is FQNEAQ (reference sequence). The CDR3 has 14 amino acids. The DNA of the CDR3 is TGTGCCAGCAGCTTAGAACCTTCACGAATCGAGCAGTACTTC. Translating it yields CASSLEPSRIEQYF. The full variable domain, with the rest looked up from reference TRBV7-9 and TRBJ2-7, is DTGVSQNPRHKITKRGQNVTFRCDPISEHNRLYWYRQTLGQGPEFLTYFQNEAQLEKSRLLSDRFSAERPKGSFSTLEIQRTEQGDSAMYLCASSLEPSRIEQYFGPGTRLTVT.

CDR3 loop: CASRSTLLAGGSYEQYF. The CDR3 coding sequence is TGTGCCAGCAGGTCTACCCTCCTAGCGGGGGGATCCTACGAGCAGTACTTC. The chain has TRBV6-8 and TRBJ2-7, with 11 nucleotides matching TRBD2. The CDR3 sequence is 17 residues long. V was clipped by 6 bases and J by 1 base; unmatched bases: 11. Germline loops: CDR1 MNHGY, CDR2 SAAAGT.

The table lists this clone with a count of one. The V and J genes are TRBV6-5 and TRBJ1-1; the D gene is possibly TRBD1 (6 bases). Trimming shortened V by 8 bases and J by 6 bases, and 22 bases separated the two germline ends. The CDR3 length is 15 residues. Germline CDR1 MNHEY, CDR2 SVGAGI. The CDR3: CASGRVRGAGAEAFF. DNA for the CDR3: TGTGCCAGCGGACGTGTCCGGGGTGCAGGGGCTGAAGCTTTCTTT.

V gene TRBV9 combines with J gene TRBJ2-3; unclear D gene. There are 15 residues in the CDR3. Deletions cut 0 bases from V and 8 bases from J, with 16 bases between. Germline loops: CDR1 SGDLS, CDR2 YYNGEE. The CDR3 loop is CASSVELSRAATQYF. CDR3 sequence (DNA): TGTGCCAGCAGCGTAGAATTATCCCGTGCGGCTACGCAGTATTTT.

This clone occurred once. The chain is built from TRBV6-5 and TRBJ1-6, with 8 bases fitting TRBD1. With 2 bases clipped from V and 7 bases from J, the junction kept 4 bases outside the gene matches. Germline-derived CDR1 and CDR2 are MNHEY and SVGAGI. The CDR3 has 15 residues. The CDR3 is CASSYGTGRNSPLHF. The CDR3 DNA reads as TGTGCCAGCAGTTACGGGACAGGACGGAATTCACCCCTCCACTTT.

The J gene is TRBJ2-7, the V gene TRBV10-3; 11 bases fit TRBD2. This CDR3 has 15 amino acids. J gave up 5 bases and V 6 bases, and 9 bases lay outside the gene matches. Germline CDR1 ENHRY, CDR2 SYGVKD. This CDR3 reads CAIRDTSGSSNEQYF. The CDR3 DNA reads as TGTGCCATCAGGGATACTAGCGGGAGTAGTAACGAGCAGTACTTC.